This is a list of T cell receptor beta chains from one sample in a study of cytomegalovirus exposure and HLA in healthy donors. Sequenced by immunoSEQ multiplex PCR; TCRdb stores in-frame clones only, minus some. There are approximately 270,000 clones in the sample; approximately 84% occur only once, and 12% lies in the top ten. The sequencing sample was made of PBMCs. The receptors were sampled from a man between 18 and 29 years old in good health and CMV-seropositive. Each CDR3 is given with its conserved first and last residue. The D gene is left open where the match is weak. Not all rows give a size; the values are once, few, many and, for expanded clones, a class.

abundance: .
v_gene: TRBV10-3
d_gene: .
j_gene: TRBJ1-2
CDR3nt: TGTGCCATCAGTGGCGGGACCTATGGCTACACCTTC
CDR3aa: CAISGGTYGYTF

abundance: .
v_gene: TRBV29-1
d_gene: .
j_gene: TRBJ2-2
CDR3nt: TGCAGCGTTCTATTCACAGCCGGGGAGCTGTTTTTT
CDR3aa: CSVLFTAGELFF

abundance: once
v_gene: TRBV18
d_gene: .
j_gene: TRBJ2-1
CDR3nt: TGTGCCAGCTCACTTCCAGCGGGCTACTCCTACAATGAGCAGTTCTTC
CDR3aa: CASSLPAGYSYNEQFF

abundance: once
v_gene: TRBV6-5
d_gene: TRBD1
j_gene: TRBJ1-2
CDR3nt: TGTGCCAGCAGCCGGGACAGACTTACCTATGGCTACACCTTC
CDR3aa: CASSRDRLTYGYTF

abundance: .
v_gene: TRBV6-1
d_gene: TRBD1
j_gene: TRBJ2-7
CDR3nt: TGTGCCAGCAGTGGACACGGGACAGGGGTCAACGAGCAGTACTTC
CDR3aa: CASSGHGTGVNEQYF

abundance: .
v_gene: TRBV5-6
d_gene: TRBD1
j_gene: TRBJ2-5
CDR3nt: TGTGCCAGCAGATCCGGGACAGGGGTGCGGGGACAAGAGACCCAGTACTTC
CDR3aa: CASRSGTGVRGQETQYF

abundance: .
v_gene: TRBV10-2
d_gene: .
j_gene: TRBJ2-7
CDR3nt: TGCGCCAGCACCCCCGGGACCGGAGCCCACGAGCAGTACTTC
CDR3aa: CASTPGTGAHEQYF

abundance: few
v_gene: TRBV6-1
d_gene: TRBD2
j_gene: TRBJ2-3
CDR3nt: TGTGCCAGCAGTGAAGTAGCGGGAGGGAAAGATACGCAGTATTTT
CDR3aa: CASSEVAGGKDTQYF

abundance: .
v_gene: TRBV29-1
d_gene: TRBD2
j_gene: TRBJ2-1
CDR3nt: TGCAGCGTTGATCCGGGACTAGCGCCCACGGGGCAGTTCTTC
CDR3aa: CSVDPGLAPTGQFF

abundance: .
v_gene: TRBV5-4
d_gene: .
j_gene: TRBJ2-7
CDR3nt: TGTGCCAGCAGCGCCCGGACTTCTTTTGGCGAGCAGTACTTC
CDR3aa: CASSARTSFGEQYF

abundance: .
v_gene: TRBV6-5
d_gene: .
j_gene: TRBJ2-3
CDR3nt: TGTGCCAGCAGACCCACGGCAGGAGATACGCAGTATTTT
CDR3aa: CASRPTAGDTQYF

abundance: .
v_gene: TRBV28
d_gene: .
j_gene: TRBJ1-5
CDR3nt: TGTGCCAGCAGTTTATACAGGGCCTATAGCAATCAGCCCCAGCATTTT
CDR3aa: CASSLYRAYSNQPQHF

abundance: .
v_gene: TRBV27
d_gene: .
j_gene: TRBJ1-2
CDR3nt: TGTGCCAGCAGTTTATCAGCAGGGCCGACGTATGGCTACACCTTC
CDR3aa: CASSLSAGPTYGYTF

abundance: .
v_gene: TRBV5-1
d_gene: .
j_gene: TRBJ2-3
CDR3nt: TGCGCCAGCAGCTTGCGGGAGAGGGTTGATACGCAGTATTTT
CDR3aa: CASSLRERVDTQYF

abundance: .
v_gene: TRBV4-1
d_gene: .
j_gene: TRBJ2-2
CDR3nt: TGCGCCAGCAGCCAAGCTTTGGGAGAAACCGGGGAGCTGTTTTTT
CDR3aa: CASSQALGETGELFF

abundance: .
v_gene: TRBV2
d_gene: .
j_gene: TRBJ2-7
CDR3nt: TGTGCCAGCAGTGACACAGGGTTTCAGTTGTACGAGCAGTACTTC
CDR3aa: CASSDTGFQLYEQYF

abundance: .
v_gene: TRBV28
d_gene: TRBD2
j_gene: TRBJ2-1
CDR3nt: TGTGCTACTAGCGGGAGAAGGGAGCAGTTCTTC
CDR3aa: CATSGRREQFF

abundance: .
v_gene: TRBV13
d_gene: .
j_gene: TRBJ1-2
CDR3nt: TGTGCCAGCAGCTTAGGAGGGGACACCTCTGGCTACACCTTC
CDR3aa: CASSLGGDTSGYTF

abundance: .
v_gene: TRBV6-1
d_gene: TRBD1
j_gene: TRBJ2-3
CDR3nt: TGTGCCAGCAGTGAGACAGGGGGTTTGACAGATACGCAGTATTTT
CDR3aa: CASSETGGLTDTQYF

abundance: .
v_gene: TRBV19
d_gene: .
j_gene: TRBJ2-2
CDR3nt: TGTGCCAGTAGTCTCCGGGACCACAACACCGGGGAGCTGTTTTTT
CDR3aa: CASSLRDHNTGELFF

abundance: .
v_gene: TRBV15
d_gene: .
j_gene: TRBJ1-3
CDR3nt: TGTGCCACCAGCTCAAGGGGGAGTTTTGGAAACACCATATATTTT
CDR3aa: CATSSRGSFGNTIYF

abundance: .
v_gene: TRBV4-1
d_gene: .
j_gene: TRBJ1-2
CDR3nt: TGCGCCAGCACGGGGGGGCTCGGCTACACCTTC
CDR3aa: CASTGGLGYTF

abundance: .
v_gene: TRBV15
d_gene: TRBD1
j_gene: TRBJ2-1
CDR3nt: TGTGCCACCAGCAGTTACTCCGGGACAGGGCTCGATGAGCAGTTCTTC
CDR3aa: CATSSYSGTGLDEQFF

abundance: .
v_gene: TRBV5-8
d_gene: .
j_gene: TRBJ2-1
CDR3nt: TGTGCCAGCAGCCTACGTTGGCAAAGCTCCTACAATGAGCAGTTCTTC
CDR3aa: CASSLRWQSSYNEQFF

abundance: .
v_gene: TRBV5-1
d_gene: .
j_gene: TRBJ1-5
CDR3nt: TGCGCCAGCAGCCCGACATTTAATCAGCCCCAGCATTTT
CDR3aa: CASSPTFNQPQHF

abundance: once
v_gene: TRBV4-2
d_gene: .
j_gene: TRBJ2-1
CDR3nt: TGTGCCAGCAGCCAGGATGTCTGGGTCGAGCAGTTCTTC
CDR3aa: CASSQDVWVEQFF

abundance: .
v_gene: TRBV11-2
d_gene: .
j_gene: TRBJ2-5
CDR3nt: TGTGCCAGCAGCTCCGGACAGCAAGAGACCCAGTACTTC
CDR3aa: CASSSGQQETQYF

abundance: .
v_gene: TRBV27
d_gene: .
j_gene: TRBJ2-3
CDR3nt: TGTGCCAGCAGTTTCAATACAGATACGCAGTATTTT
CDR3aa: CASSFNTDTQYF

abundance: .
v_gene: TRBV4-3
d_gene: .
j_gene: TRBJ1-1
CDR3nt: TGCGCCAGCAGCCAAGGGGAGGCGGGGGCCACTGAAGCTTTCTTT
CDR3aa: CASSQGEAGATEAFF

abundance: .
v_gene: TRBV13
d_gene: .
j_gene: TRBJ1-3
CDR3nt: TGTGCCAGCAGCCCTAGGACGGCTGGAAACACCATATATTTT
CDR3aa: CASSPRTAGNTIYF

abundance: .
v_gene: TRBV7-2
d_gene: .
j_gene: TRBJ2-1
CDR3nt: TGTGCCAGCAGCTTAGCTGCTAGCGAACCCTACAATGAGCAGTTCTTC
CDR3aa: CASSLAASEPYNEQFF

abundance: .
v_gene: TRBV28
d_gene: TRBD1
j_gene: TRBJ2-5
CDR3nt: TGTGCCAGCAGTTTATCGAGGGGGCTGGCAGGGGGTGAGACCCAGTACTTC
CDR3aa: CASSLSRGLAGGETQYF

abundance: .
v_gene: TRBV4-1
d_gene: TRBD1
j_gene: TRBJ2-1
CDR3nt: TGCGCCAGCAGCCAAGGGGTGGGACAGACTTACAATGAGCAGTTCTTC
CDR3aa: CASSQGVGQTYNEQFF

abundance: .
v_gene: TRBV4-2
d_gene: TRBD1
j_gene: TRBJ1-4
CDR3nt: TGTGCCAGCAGCCAAGATCTGGGGACAGTCAATGAAAAACTGTTTTTT
CDR3aa: CASSQDLGTVNEKLFF

abundance: .
v_gene: TRBV30
d_gene: .
j_gene: TRBJ1-5
CDR3nt: TGTGCCTGGCAGCCCCAGGGGTTTAGCAATCAGCCCCAGCATTTT
CDR3aa: CAWQPQGFSNQPQHF

abundance: .
v_gene: TRBV11-2
d_gene: .
j_gene: TRBJ2-3
CDR3nt: TGTGCCAGCAGCTTTCCCGGCGGCGGCACAGATACGCAGTATTTT
CDR3aa: CASSFPGGGTDTQYF

abundance: .
v_gene: TRBV28
d_gene: TRBD2
j_gene: TRBJ2-1
CDR3nt: TGTGCCAGCAGTTTACTAGCGGGAGCCTACTACAATGAGCAGTTCTTC
CDR3aa: CASSLLAGAYYNEQFF

abundance: .
v_gene: TRBV7-8
d_gene: .
j_gene: TRBJ1-2
CDR3nt: TGTGCCAGCACCGGAGGGACCGATATTAATAACTATGGCTACACCTTC
CDR3aa: CASTGGTDINNYGYTF

abundance: .
v_gene: TRBV2
d_gene: .
j_gene: TRBJ2-7
CDR3nt: TGTGCCAGCAGTGAAGGGGAAGGGGCCGAGCAGTACTTC
CDR3aa: CASSEGEGAEQYF

abundance: .
v_gene: TRBV19
d_gene: .
j_gene: TRBJ1-2
CDR3nt: TGTGCCAGTCAGCCAGGGTTTAACTATGGCTACACCTTC
CDR3aa: CASQPGFNYGYTF

abundance: once
v_gene: TRBV18
d_gene: .
j_gene: TRBJ1-1
CDR3nt: TGTGCCAGCTCACCATTCGTCGGCGACACTGAAGCTTTCTTT
CDR3aa: CASSPFVGDTEAFF

abundance: .
v_gene: TRBV5-1
d_gene: .
j_gene: TRBJ2-4
CDR3nt: TGCGCCAGCAGCTTGGATACCCGAACTCAGTACTTC
CDR3aa: CASSLDTRTQYF

abundance: .
v_gene: TRBV5-1
d_gene: TRBD2
j_gene: TRBJ2-1
CDR3nt: TGCGCCAGCAGCCGCATTAGCGGGAGGGCCCTAGGTGAGCAGTTCTTC
CDR3aa: CASSRISGRALGEQFF

abundance: .
v_gene: TRBV30
d_gene: TRBD1
j_gene: TRBJ2-7
CDR3nt: TGTGCCTGCCTCCGGGACAGGGATAACGAGCAGTACTTC
CDR3aa: CACLRDRDNEQYF

abundance: .
v_gene: TRBV5-1
d_gene: .
j_gene: TRBJ2-3
CDR3nt: TGCGCCAGCAACAACTACCGTCCGGGCACAGATACGCAGTATTTT
CDR3aa: CASNNYRPGTDTQYF

abundance: .
v_gene: TRBV27
d_gene: .
j_gene: TRBJ2-2
CDR3nt: TGTGCCAGCAGTTTTAGATCAGTGGGGGAGCTGTTTTTT
CDR3aa: CASSFRSVGELFF

abundance: .
v_gene: TRBV27
d_gene: TRBD1
j_gene: TRBJ2-7
CDR3nt: TGTGCCAGCAGTTCCGCCGGGACAGATTTCTACGAGCAGTACTTC
CDR3aa: CASSSAGTDFYEQYF

abundance: .
v_gene: TRBV2
d_gene: TRBD1
j_gene: TRBJ1-3
CDR3nt: TGTGCCAGCAGGCGGACAGGCGGCTCTGGAAACACCATATATTTT
CDR3aa: CASRRTGGSGNTIYF

abundance: .
v_gene: TRBV28
d_gene: .
j_gene: TRBJ2-7
CDR3nt: TGTGCCAGCAGTTTAAGCGACGAGCAGTACTTC
CDR3aa: CASSLSDEQYF

abundance: .
v_gene: TRBV6-4
d_gene: .
j_gene: TRBJ2-1
CDR3nt: TGTGCCAGCAGCGTTGACAATGACAATGAGCAGTTCTTC
CDR3aa: CASSVDNDNEQFF

abundance: once
v_gene: TRBV6-5
d_gene: .
j_gene: TRBJ2-7
CDR3nt: TGTGCCAGCAGATTCGGGGGGCCAGGGGTACGCGAGCAGTACTTC
CDR3aa: CASRFGGPGVREQYF

abundance: .
v_gene: TRBV5-4
d_gene: .
j_gene: TRBJ2-7
CDR3nt: TGTGCCAGCAGACTCGACAGTGGGTCCTACGAGCAGTACTTC
CDR3aa: CASRLDSGSYEQYF

abundance: .
v_gene: TRBV5-4
d_gene: TRBD1
j_gene: TRBJ2-4
CDR3nt: TGTGCCAGCAGCGACAGGGGAGGTAGAAACATTCAGTACTTC
CDR3aa: CASSDRGGRNIQYF

abundance: .
v_gene: TRBV27
d_gene: TRBD1
j_gene: TRBJ1-1
CDR3nt: TGTGCCAGCAGTTTATCTGAAGGGGGCTCTGAAGCTTTCTTT
CDR3aa: CASSLSEGGSEAFF

abundance: .
v_gene: TRBV5-1
d_gene: .
j_gene: TRBJ2-7
CDR3nt: TGCGCCAGCAGCTTGGTCGGGACCTCCTACGAGCAGTACTTC
CDR3aa: CASSLVGTSYEQYF

abundance: few
v_gene: TRBV7-2
d_gene: .
j_gene: TRBJ1-2
CDR3nt: TGTGCCAGCAGCTCCACCCGTTCAGGGTTTGGCTACACCTTC
CDR3aa: CASSSTRSGFGYTF